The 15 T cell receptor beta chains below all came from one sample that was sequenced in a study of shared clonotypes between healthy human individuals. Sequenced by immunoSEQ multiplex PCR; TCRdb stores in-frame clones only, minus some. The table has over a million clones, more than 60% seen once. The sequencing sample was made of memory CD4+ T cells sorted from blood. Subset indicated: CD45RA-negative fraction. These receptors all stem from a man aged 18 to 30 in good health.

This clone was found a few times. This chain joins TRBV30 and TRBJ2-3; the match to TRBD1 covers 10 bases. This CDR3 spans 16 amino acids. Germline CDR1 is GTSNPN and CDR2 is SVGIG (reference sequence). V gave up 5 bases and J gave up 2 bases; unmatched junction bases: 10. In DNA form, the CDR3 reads TGTGCCTGGGACAGGGGGCGGGCCTCCTCCACAGATACGCAGTATTTT. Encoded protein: CAWDRGRASSTDTQYF. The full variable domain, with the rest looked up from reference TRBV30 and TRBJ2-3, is SQTIHQWPATLVQPVGSPLSLECTVEGTSNPNLYWYRQAAGRGLQLLFYSVGIGQISSEVPQNLSASRPQDRQFILSSKKLLLSDSGFYLCAWDRGRASSTDTQYFGPGTRLTVL.

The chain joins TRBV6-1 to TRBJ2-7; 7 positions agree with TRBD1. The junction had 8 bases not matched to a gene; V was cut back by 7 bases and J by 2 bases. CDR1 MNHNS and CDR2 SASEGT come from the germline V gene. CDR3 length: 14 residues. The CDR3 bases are TGTGCCAGCACCACAGGGGTTTCAACCTACGAGCAGTACTTC. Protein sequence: CASTTGVSTYEQYF.

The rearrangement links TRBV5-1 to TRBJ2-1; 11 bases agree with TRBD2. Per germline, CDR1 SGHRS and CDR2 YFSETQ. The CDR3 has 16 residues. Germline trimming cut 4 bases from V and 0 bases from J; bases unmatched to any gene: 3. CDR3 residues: CASSIGLAGSYNEQFF. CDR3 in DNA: TGCGCCAGCAGCATAGGACTAGCGGGCTCCTACAATGAGCAGTTCTTC.

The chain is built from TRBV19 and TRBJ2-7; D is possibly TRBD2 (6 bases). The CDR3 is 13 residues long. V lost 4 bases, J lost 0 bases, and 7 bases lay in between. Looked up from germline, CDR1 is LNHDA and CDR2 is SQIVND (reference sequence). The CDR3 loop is CASSSGISYEQYF. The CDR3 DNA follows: TGTGCCAGTAGTAGCGGGATCTCCTACGAGCAGTACTTC. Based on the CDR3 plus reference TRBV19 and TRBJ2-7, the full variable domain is DGGITQSPKYLFRKEGQNVTLSCEQNLNHDAMYWYRQDPGQGLRLIYYSQIVNDFQKGDIAEGYSVSREKKESFPLTVTSAQKNPTAFYLCASSSGISYEQYFGPGTRLTVT.

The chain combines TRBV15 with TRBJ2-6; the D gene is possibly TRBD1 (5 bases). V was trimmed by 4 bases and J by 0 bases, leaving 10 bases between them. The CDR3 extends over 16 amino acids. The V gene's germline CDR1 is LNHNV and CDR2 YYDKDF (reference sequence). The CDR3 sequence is CATSTGIHSGANVLTF. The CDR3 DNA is TGTGCCACCAGCACAGGGATCCACTCTGGGGCCAACGTCCTGACTTTC. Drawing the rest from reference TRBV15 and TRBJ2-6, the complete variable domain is DAMVIQNPRYQVTQFGKPVTLSCSQTLNHNVMYWYQQKSSQAPKLLFHYYDKDFNNEADTPDNFQSRRPNTSFCFLDIRSPGLGDTAMYLCATSTGIHSGANVLTFGAGSRLTVL.

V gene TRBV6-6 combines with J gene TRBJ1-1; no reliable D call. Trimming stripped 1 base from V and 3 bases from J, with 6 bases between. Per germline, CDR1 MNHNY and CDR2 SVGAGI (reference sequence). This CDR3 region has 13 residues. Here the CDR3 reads CASSYYGDTEAFF. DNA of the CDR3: TGTGCCAGCAGTTACTACGGGGACACTGAAGCTTTCTTT.

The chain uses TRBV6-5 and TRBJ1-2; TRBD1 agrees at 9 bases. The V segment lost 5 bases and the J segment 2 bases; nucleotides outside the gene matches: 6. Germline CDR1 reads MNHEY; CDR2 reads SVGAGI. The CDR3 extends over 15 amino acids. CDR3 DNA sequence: TGTGCCAGCAGTCCCGGGACAGGGCAAAACTATGGCTACACCTTC. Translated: CASSPGTGQNYGYTF.

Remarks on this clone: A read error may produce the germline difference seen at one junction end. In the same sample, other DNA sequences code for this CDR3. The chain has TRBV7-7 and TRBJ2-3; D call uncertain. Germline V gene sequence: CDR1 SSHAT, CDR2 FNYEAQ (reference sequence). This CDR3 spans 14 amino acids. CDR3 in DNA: TGTGCTAGCAGCTTAGACGGAAGCACAGATACGCAGTATTTT. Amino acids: CASSLDGSTDTQYF.

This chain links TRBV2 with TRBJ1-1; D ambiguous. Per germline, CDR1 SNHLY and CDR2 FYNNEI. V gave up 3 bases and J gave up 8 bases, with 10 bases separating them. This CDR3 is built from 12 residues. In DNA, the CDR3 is TGTGCCAGCAGTGAGAGCAGGCTGGAAGCTTTCTTT. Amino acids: CASSESRLEAFF. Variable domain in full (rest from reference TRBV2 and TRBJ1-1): EPEVTQTPSHQVTQMGQEVILRCVPISNHLYFYWYRQILGQKVEFLVSFYNNEISEKSEIFDDQFSVERPDGSNFTLKIRSTKLEDSAMYFCASSESRLEAFFGQGTRLTVV.

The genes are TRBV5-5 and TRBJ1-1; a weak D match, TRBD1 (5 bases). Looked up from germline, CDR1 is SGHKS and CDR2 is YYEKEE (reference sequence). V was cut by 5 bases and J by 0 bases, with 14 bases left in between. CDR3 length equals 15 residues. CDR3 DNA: TGTGCCAGCAGAGGCCAGCAAGGGGTGAACACTGAAGCTTTCTTT. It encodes CASRGQQGVNTEAFF.

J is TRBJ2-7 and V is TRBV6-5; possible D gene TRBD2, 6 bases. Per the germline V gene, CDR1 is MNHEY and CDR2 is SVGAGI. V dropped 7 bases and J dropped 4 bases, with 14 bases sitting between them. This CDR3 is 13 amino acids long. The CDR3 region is CASTTRSGYEQYF. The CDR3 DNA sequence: TGTGCCAGCACCACTCGCAGCGGGTACGAGCAGTACTTC.

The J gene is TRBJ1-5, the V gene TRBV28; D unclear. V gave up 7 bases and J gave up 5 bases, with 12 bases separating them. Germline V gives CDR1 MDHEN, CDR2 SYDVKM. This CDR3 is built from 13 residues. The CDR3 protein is CASKVAGDQPQHF. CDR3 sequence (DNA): TGTGCCAGCAAGGTGGCGGGCGATCAGCCCCAGCATTTT.

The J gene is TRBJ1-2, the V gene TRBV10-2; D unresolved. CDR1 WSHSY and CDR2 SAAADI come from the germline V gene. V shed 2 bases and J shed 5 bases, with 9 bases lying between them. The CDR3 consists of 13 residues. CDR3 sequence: CASSETEKYGYTF. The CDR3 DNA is TGCGCCAGCAGTGAGACAGAGAAATATGGCTACACCTTC.

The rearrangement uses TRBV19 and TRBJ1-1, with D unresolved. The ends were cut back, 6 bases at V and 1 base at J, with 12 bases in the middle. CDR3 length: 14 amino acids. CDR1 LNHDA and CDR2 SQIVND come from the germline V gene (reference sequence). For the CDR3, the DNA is TGTGCCAGTAGACTCCGGGAGCCGAACACTGAAGCTTTCTTT. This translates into CASRLREPNTEAFF.

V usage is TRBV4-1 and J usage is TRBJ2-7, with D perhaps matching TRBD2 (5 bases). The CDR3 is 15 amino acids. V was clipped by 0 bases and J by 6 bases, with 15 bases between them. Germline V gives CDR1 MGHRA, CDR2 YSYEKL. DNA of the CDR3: TGCGCCAGCAGCCAAGATAGAGGGAGAGGAGGCGAGCAGTACTTC. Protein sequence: CASSQDRGRGGEQYF.